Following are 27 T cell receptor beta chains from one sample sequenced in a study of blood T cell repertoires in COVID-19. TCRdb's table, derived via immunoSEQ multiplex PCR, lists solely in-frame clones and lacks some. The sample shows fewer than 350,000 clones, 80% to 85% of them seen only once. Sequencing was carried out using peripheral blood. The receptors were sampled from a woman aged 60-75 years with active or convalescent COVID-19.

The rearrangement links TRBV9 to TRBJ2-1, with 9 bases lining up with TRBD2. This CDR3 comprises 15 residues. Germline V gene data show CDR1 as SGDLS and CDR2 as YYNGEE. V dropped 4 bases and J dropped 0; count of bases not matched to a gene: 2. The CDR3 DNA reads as TGTGCCAGCAGCCGGCGGGGGGGCTCCTACAATGAGCAGTTCTTC. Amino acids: CASSRRGGSYNEQFF.

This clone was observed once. CDR3 DNA sequence: TGTGCCAGCAGCCAAGATCTCGGGGTACCAGATACGCAGTATTTT. Amino acid sequence: CASSQDLGVPDTQYF. The genes are TRBV3-1 (or the pseudogene TRBV3-2) and TRBJ2-3, with D possibly being TRBD2 (5 bases). Germline assignment: CDR1 LGHDT and CDR2 YNNKEL (reference sequence). The CDR3 has 15 residues. Trimming took off 0 bases at V and 4 bases at J, with 11 bases between the two ends.

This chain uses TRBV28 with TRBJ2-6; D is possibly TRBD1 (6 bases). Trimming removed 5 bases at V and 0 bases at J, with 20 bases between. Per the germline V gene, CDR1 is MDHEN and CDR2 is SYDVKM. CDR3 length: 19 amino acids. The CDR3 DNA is TGTGCCAGCAGTCAAGACAGGTACACTACGAGCTCTGGGGCCAACGTCCTGACTTTC. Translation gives CASSQDRYTTSSGANVLTF.

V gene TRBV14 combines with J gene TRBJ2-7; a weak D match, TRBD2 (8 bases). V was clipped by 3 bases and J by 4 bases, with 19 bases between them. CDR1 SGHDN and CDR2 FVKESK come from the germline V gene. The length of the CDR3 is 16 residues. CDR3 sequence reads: CASSHEGAGGRYEQYF. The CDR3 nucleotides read TGTGCCAGCAGCCACGAGGGGGCGGGGGGCCGATACGAGCAGTACTTC.

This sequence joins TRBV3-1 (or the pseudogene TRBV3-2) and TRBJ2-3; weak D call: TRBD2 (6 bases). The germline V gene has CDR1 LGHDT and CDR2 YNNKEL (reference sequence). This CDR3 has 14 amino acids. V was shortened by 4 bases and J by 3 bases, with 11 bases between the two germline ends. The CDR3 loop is CASSRLARTDTQYF. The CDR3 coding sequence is TGTGCCAGCAGCCGGCTAGCGCGGACAGATACGCAGTATTTT.

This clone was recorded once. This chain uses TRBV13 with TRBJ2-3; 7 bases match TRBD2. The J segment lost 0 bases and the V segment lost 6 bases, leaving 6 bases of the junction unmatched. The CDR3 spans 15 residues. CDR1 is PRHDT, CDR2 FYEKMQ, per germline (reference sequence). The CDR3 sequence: CASSSAGVSTDTQYF. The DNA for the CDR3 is TGTGCCAGCAGTTCCGCGGGGGTTAGCACAGATACGCAGTATTTT.

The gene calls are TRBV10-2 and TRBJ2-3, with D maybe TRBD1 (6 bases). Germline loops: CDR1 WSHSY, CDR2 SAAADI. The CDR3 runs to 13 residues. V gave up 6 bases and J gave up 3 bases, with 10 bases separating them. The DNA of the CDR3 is TGCGCCAGCAGGCAAACAGGGACAGATACGCAGTATTTT. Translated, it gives CASRQTGTDTQYF.

The DNA of the CDR3 is TGTGCCAGCGGCCGGGACAGCTTGAATTCACCCCTCCACTTT. This codes for CASGRDSLNSPLHF. This sequence joins TRBV6-5 and TRBJ1-6; 7 nucleotides match TRBD1. V lost 8 bases and J lost 7; bases outside the gene matches: 8. Germline assignment: CDR1 MNHEY and CDR2 SVGAGI. This CDR3 contains 14 residues.

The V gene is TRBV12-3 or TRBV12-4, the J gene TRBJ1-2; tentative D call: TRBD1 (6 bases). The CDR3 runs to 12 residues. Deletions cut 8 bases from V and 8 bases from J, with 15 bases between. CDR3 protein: CASGTGMWGYTF. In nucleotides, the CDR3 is TGTGCCAGCGGCACAGGGATGTGGGGCTACACCTTC.

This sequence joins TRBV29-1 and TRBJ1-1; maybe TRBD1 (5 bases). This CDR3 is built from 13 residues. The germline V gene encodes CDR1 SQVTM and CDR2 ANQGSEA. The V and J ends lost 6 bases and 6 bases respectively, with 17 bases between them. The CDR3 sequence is CSVDPGLISEAFF. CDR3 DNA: TGCAGCGTCGACCCAGGGTTAATCTCTGAAGCTTTCTTT. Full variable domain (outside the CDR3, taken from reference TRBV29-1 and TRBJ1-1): SAVISQKPSRDICQRGTSLTIQCQVDSQVTMMFWYRQQPGQSLTLIATANQGSEATYESGFVIDKFPISRPNLTFSTLTVSNMSPEDSSIYLCSVDPGLISEAFFGQGTRLTVV.

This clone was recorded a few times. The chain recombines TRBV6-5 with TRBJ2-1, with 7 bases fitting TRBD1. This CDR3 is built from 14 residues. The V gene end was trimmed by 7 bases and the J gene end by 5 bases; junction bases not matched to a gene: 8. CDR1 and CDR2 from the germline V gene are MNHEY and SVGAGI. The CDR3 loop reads CASTGTASNNEQFF. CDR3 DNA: TGTGCCAGCACCGGGACAGCTTCTAACAATGAGCAGTTCTTC.

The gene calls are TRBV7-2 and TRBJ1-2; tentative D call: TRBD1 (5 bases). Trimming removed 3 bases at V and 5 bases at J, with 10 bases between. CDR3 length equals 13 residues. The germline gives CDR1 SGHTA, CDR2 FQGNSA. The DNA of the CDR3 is TGTGCCAGCAGCTTTGGGGCCGTTTATGGCTACACCTTC. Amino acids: CASSFGAVYGYTF. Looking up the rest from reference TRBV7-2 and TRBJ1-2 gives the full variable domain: GAGVSQSPSNKVTEKGKDVELRCDPISGHTALYWYRQSLGQGLEFLIYFQGNSAPDKSGLPSDRFSAERTGGSVSTLTIQRTQQEDSAVYLCASSFGAVYGYTFGSGTRLTVV.

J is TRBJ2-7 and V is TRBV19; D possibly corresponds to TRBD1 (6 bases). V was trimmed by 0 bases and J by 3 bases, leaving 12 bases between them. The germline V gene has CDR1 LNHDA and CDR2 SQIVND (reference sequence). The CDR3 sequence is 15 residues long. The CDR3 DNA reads TGTGCCAGTAGTATAGAAGGGGGTTCACTCTACGAGCAGTACTTC. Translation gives CASSIEGGSLYEQYF.

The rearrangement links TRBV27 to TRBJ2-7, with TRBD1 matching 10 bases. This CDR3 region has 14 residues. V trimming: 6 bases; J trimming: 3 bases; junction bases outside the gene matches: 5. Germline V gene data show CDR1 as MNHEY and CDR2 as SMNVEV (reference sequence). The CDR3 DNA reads TGTGCCAGCAGGAAGACAGGGGGCGGCTACGAGCAGTACTTC. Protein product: CASRKTGGGYEQYF.

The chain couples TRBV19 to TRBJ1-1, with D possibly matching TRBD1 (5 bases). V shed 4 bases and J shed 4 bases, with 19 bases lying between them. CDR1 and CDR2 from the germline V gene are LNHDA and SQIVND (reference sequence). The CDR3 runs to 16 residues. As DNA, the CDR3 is TGTGCCAGTAGTAGGAGGGGTGGCGGTGTTAGCACTGAAGCTTTCTTT. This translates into CASSRRGGGVSTEAFF.

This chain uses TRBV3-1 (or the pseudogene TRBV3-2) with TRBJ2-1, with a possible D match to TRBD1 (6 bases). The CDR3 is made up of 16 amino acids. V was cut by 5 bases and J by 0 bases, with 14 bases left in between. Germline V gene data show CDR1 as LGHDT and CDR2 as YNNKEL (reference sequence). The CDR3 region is CASSSRQGISYNEQFF. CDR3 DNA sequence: TGTGCCAGCAGCTCTCGTCAGGGGATCTCCTACAATGAGCAGTTCTTC.

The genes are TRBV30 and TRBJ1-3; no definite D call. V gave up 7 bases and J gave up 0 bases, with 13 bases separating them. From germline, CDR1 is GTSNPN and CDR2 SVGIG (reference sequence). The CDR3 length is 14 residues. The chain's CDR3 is CAFSPSSSGNTIYF. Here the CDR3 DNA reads TGTGCCTTCTCCCCTTCTAGCTCTGGAAACACCATATATTTT.

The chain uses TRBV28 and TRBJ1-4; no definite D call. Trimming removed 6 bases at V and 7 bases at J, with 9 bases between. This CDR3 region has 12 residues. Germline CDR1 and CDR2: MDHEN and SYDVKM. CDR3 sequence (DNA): TGTGCCAGCAGCGAGATCGGTGAAAAACTGTTTTTT. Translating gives CASSEIGEKLFF.

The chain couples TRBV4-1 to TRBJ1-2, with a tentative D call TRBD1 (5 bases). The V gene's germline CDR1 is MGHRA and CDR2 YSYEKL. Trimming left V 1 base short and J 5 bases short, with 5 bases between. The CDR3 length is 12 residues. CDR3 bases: TGCGCCAGCAGCCAAGCAGGGTATGGCTACACCTTC. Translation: CASSQAGYGYTF.

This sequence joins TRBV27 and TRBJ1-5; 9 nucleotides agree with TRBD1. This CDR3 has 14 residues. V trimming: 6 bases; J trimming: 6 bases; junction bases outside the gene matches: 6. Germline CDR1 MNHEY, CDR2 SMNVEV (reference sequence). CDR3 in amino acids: CASRPGTGLQPQHF. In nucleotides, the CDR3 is TGTGCCAGCAGACCGGGGACAGGGCTTCAGCCCCAGCATTTT.

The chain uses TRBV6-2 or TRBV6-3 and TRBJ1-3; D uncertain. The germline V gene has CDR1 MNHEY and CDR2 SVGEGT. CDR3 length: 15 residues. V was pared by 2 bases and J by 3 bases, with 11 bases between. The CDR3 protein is CASSYPATFGNTIYF. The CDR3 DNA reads TGTGCCAGCAGTTACCCAGCGACCTTTGGAAACACCATATATTTT.

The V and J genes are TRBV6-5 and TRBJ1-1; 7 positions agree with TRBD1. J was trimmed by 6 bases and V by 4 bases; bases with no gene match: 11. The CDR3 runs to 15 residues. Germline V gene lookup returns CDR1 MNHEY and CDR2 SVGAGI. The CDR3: CASSSGWAGGPEAFF. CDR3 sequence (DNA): TGTGCCAGCAGTTCGGGGTGGGCAGGGGGACCTGAAGCTTTCTTT.

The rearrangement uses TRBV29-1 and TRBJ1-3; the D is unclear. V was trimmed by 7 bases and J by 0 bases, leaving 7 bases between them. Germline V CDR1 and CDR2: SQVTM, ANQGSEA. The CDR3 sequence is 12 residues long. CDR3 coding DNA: TGCAGCGGACTGAGCTCTGGAAACACCATATATTTT. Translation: CSGLSSGNTIYF.

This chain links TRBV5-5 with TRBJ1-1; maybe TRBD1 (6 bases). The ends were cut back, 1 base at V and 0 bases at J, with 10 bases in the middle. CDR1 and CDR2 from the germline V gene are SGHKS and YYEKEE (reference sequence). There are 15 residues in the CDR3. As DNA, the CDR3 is TGTGCCAGCAGCTTGTACAGGGCCATGAACACTGAAGCTTTCTTT. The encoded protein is CASSLYRAMNTEAFF. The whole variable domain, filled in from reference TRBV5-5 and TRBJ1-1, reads DAGVTQSPTHLIKTRGQQVTLRCSPISGHKSVSWYQQVLGQGPQFIFQYYEKEERGRGNFPDRFSARQFPNYSSELNVNALLLGDSALYLCASSLYRAMNTEAFFGQGTRLTVV.

CDR3 residues: CASSYDGIAEAFF. In DNA form, the CDR3 reads TGTGCCAGCAGTTACGACGGGATCGCTGAAGCTTTCTTT. The chain carries TRBV6-5 and TRBJ1-1; D gene ambiguous. V was clipped by 2 bases and J by 6 bases, with 10 bases between them. This CDR3 has 13 amino acids. Per germline, CDR1 MNHEY and CDR2 SVGAGI.

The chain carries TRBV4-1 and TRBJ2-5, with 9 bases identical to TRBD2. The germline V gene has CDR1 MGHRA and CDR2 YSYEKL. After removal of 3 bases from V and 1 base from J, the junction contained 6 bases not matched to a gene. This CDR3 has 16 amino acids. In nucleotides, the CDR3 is TGCGCCAGCAGCCACCATGCACTAGCGGGCCAAGAGACCCAGTACTTC. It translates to CASSHHALAGQETQYF.

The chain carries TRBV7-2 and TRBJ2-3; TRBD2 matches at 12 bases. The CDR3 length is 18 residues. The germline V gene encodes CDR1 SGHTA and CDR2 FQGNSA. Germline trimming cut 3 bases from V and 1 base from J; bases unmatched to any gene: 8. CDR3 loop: CASSLLAGGPWGTDTQYF. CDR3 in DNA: TGTGCCAGCAGCTTGCTAGCGGGGGGGCCCTGGGGCACAGATACGCAGTATTTT.